A selection of T cell receptor beta chains follows, all from one sample in a study of T cells after yellow fever vaccination. TCRdb redid the calling of the 5' RACE reads with MiXCR, one entry per CDR3 protein. The table includes over 110,000 distinct CDR3 sequences, 7% to 9% detected once. The sequences come from CD4+ T cells sorted from PBMCs, collected 5 days after the yellow fever booster vaccination. Receptors were obtained from a man aged 25-45 years who received the YFV17D yellow fever vaccine. Both conserved end residues are part of each CDR3. A D gene is named only where the DNA matches it firmly. The listing skips clone size in some rows; elsewhere it reads once, few, many or a size class.

v_call	d_call	clone_size	cdr3_length	j_call	cdr3_nt	cdr3_aa
TRBV7-2	TRBD2	many	16	TRBJ2-1	TGTGCCAGCAGCGCCCGACTAGCGGCCACCTACAATGAGCAGTTCTTC	CASSARLAATYNEQFF
TRBV7-8	-	many	16	TRBJ2-2	TGTGCCAGCAGCCGAATGGGCGGGACGAACACCGGGGAGCTGTTTTTT	CASSRMGGTNTGELFF
TRBV20-1	TRBD1	many	15	TRBJ2-7	TGCAGTGCTAGACAGACGGACAGGACGACCTACGAGCAGTACTTC	CSARQTDRTTYEQYF
TRBV12-3/TRBV12-4	-	many	13	TRBJ1-1	TGTGCCAGCAGGGGGGCCGTGAACACTGAAGCTTTCTTT	CASRGAVNTEAFF
TRBV20-1	TRBD2	many	13	TRBJ2-2	TGCAGTGGGAGAAGCGGGAGCACCGGGGAGCTGTTTTTT	CSGRSGSTGELFF
TRBV4-3	-	many	16	TRBJ1-6	TGCGCCAGCAGCCAGGGGCTGAGCTCCTATAATTCACCCCTCCACTTT	CASSQGLSSYNSPLHF
TRBV7-9	-	many	14	TRBJ2-5	TGTGCCAGCAGCTTAGCACTGGTGCAAGAGACCCAGTACTTC	CASSLALVQETQYF
TRBV7-2	TRBD1	many	14	TRBJ2-3	TGTGCCAGCAGCCCCGCAATCTCCGGGACAGGGAAGTATTTT	CASSPAISGTGKYF
TRBV4-3	TRBD1	many	16	TRBJ1-2	TGCGCCAGCAGCCAAGATTGGGCCGGACAGGGCTATGGCTACACCTTC	CASSQDWAGQGYGYTF
TRBV19	-	many	11	TRBJ2-7	TGTGCCAGTAGTATAGAGGGGGAGCAGTACTTC	CASSIEGEQYF
TRBV18	-	-	16	TRBJ2-6	TGTGCCAGCTCACAACAGTTCGACTCTGGGGCCAACGTCCTGACTTTC	CASSQQFDSGANVLTF
TRBV5-1	-	many	16	TRBJ2-5	TGCGCCAGCAGCTACGGACTAACAGGGGCGCAAGAGACCCAGTACTTC	CASSYGLTGAQETQYF
TRBV19	TRBD1	many	16	TRBJ2-6	TGTGCCAGTATGGACAGGGGGCGCCGGGGGGCCAACGTCCTGACTTTC	CASMDRGRRGANVLTF
TRBV12-3/TRBV12-4	-	-	15	TRBJ2-6	TGTGCCAGCAGGACCGCGGGATCTGGGGCCAACGTCCTGACTTTC	CASRTAGSGANVLTF
TRBV6-5	-	many	15	TRBJ2-6	TGTGCCAGCAGCCACAGGGTACCCGGGGCCAACGTCCTGACTTTC	CASSHRVPGANVLTF
TRBV20-1	-	few	13	TRBJ2-7	TGCAGTGCCTCAGAGGAAACTCCTGGAGAGCAGTACTTC	CSASEETPGEQYF
TRBV7-2	TRBD1	many	16	TRBJ2-7	TGTGCCAGCAGCTCCAGGTCACAGGGGAGCTCCTACGAGCAGTACTTC	CASSSRSQGSSYEQYF
TRBV28	-	many	15	TRBJ2-6	TGTGCCAGCAGTACCGGGAACTCTGGGGCCAACGTCCTGACTTTC	CASSTGNSGANVLTF
TRBV5-6	-	many	16	TRBJ1-1	TGTGCCAGCAGCCCGGAGGTGCGGGCCCAAAACACTGAAGCTTTCTTT	CASSPEVRAQNTEAFF
TRBV11-2	-	many	17	TRBJ2-4	TGTGCCAGCAGCCTACGGGGGTCCCTCGGCGACAAAAACATTCAGTACTTC	CASSLRGSLGDKNIQYF
TRBV7-2	-	many	13	TRBJ1-2	TGTGCCAGCAGCCCCGCCGGTGACTATGGCTACACCTTC	CASSPAGDYGYTF
TRBV7-2	-	many	11	TRBJ1-2	TGTGCCAGCAGCGTCAGTAGCGGCTACACCTTC	CASSVSSGYTF
TRBV25-1	-	many	16	TRBJ2-2	TGTGCCAGCAAGAATGCTCTGGCGTCGAACACCGGGGAGCTGTTTTTT	CASKNALASNTGELFF